These 17 T cell receptor beta chains were sequenced from one sample in a study of blood T cell repertoires in COVID-19. The protocol was immunoSEQ multiplex PCR, while the TCRdb copy is restricted to in-frame clones and leaves out a portion. The table includes 200,000 to 300,000 clones, nearly 90% detected once. Input material: peripheral blood. The receptors were sampled from a woman in her twenties or thirties with acute or convalescent COVID-19.

This clone was seen only once. The chain is built from TRBV20-1 and TRBJ2-3; 8 bases are a match to TRBD2. J gave up 4 bases and V 3 bases, and 6 bases lay outside the gene matches. CDR3 length: 14 amino acids. In germline, CDR1 is DFQATT, CDR2 SNEGSKA (reference sequence). CDR3 coding DNA: TGCAGTGCTAGTGACGGGAGGGTTCCAGATACGCAGTATTTT. This sequence encodes CSASDGRVPDTQYF.

V usage is TRBV18 and J usage is TRBJ2-3, with 9 bases aligning to TRBD1. The germline gives CDR1 KGHSH, CDR2 LQKENI. V gave up 6 bases and J gave up 3 bases; unmatched junction bases: 1. This CDR3 is 13 amino acids long. CDR3 in DNA: TGTGCCAGCTCCGGACAGGGGACAGATACGCAGTATTTT. Translating it yields CASSGQGTDTQYF.

J is TRBJ1-2 and V is TRBV3-1 (or the pseudogene TRBV3-2); unclear D gene. The V end lost 5 bases, the J end lost 6 bases, and 13 bases lay between the germline ends. The CDR3 has 13 residues. The germline V gene encodes CDR1 LGHDT and CDR2 YNNKEL (reference sequence). The CDR3 DNA is TGTGCCAGCAGCGCCGCGGTCTCCAATGGCTACACCTTC. The encoded protein is CASSAAVSNGYTF.

The J gene is TRBJ2-7, the V gene TRBV11-2, with D possibly matching TRBD1 (6 bases). Germline CDR1 reads SGHAT; CDR2 reads FQNNGV. CDR3 length: 13 residues. V lost 1 base to trimming and J lost 4 bases, with 8 bases between them. The CDR3 DNA is TGTGCCAGCAGCTTAGCCCAGGGGTACGAGCAGTACTTC. This translates into CASSLAQGYEQYF.

The J gene is TRBJ2-1, the V gene TRBV24-1; a weak D match, TRBD1 (5 bases). Germline CDR1 KGHDR, CDR2 SFDVKD. CDR3 length: 13 amino acids. V lost 4 bases, J lost 8 bases, and 11 bases lay in between. CDR3 residues: CATSESTVDEQFF. In nucleotides, the CDR3 is TGTGCCACCAGTGAATCGACAGTCGATGAGCAGTTCTTC.

Remarks on this clone: Germline and junction disagree at one end, which may indicate a read error. This CDR3 is also generated by other DNA sequences in the sample. J is TRBJ2-7 and V is TRBV6-5; 10 bases match TRBD2. Germline V lookup: CDR1 MNHEY, CDR2 SVGAGI. This CDR3 is 15 amino acids long. The CDR3, as DNA: TGTGCCAGCAACCCGACTAGCGGGTCTGCCTATGAGCAGTACTTC. This codes for CASNPTSGSAYEQYF.

The rearrangement joins TRBV27 to TRBJ2-3, with a tentative D call TRBD2 (5 bases). V lost 3 bases and J 2 bases, leaving 12 bases between the germline ends. In germline, CDR1 is MNHEY, CDR2 SMNVEV (reference sequence). This CDR3 is built from 15 residues. The CDR3, as DNA: TGTGCCAGCAGTTTTCGTTGGGAGTTCACAGATACGCAGTATTTT. It translates to CASSFRWEFTDTQYF.

The chain is built from TRBV5-1 and TRBJ2-3; tentatively, D is TRBD1 (6 bases). Trimming removed 0 bases at V and 4 bases at J, with 18 bases between. The CDR3 spans 17 residues. Germline lookup yields CDR1 SGHRS and CDR2 YFSETQ. CDR3 sequence (DNA): TGCGCCAGCAGCTTGGTGTCGGGGCTTGGGGGCGCAGATACGCAGTATTTT. It codes for CASSLVSGLGGADTQYF.

With respect to this clone: The sample holds other DNA sequences that translate to the same CDR3. CDR3 bases: TGCGCCAGCAGCTTGGCCTTTGGGGCTAGCGGGGTACGCGGGGAGCTGTTTTTT. Protein product: CASSLAFGASGVRGELFF. The V call is TRBV5-1, the J call TRBJ2-2; 9 bases map to TRBD2. V lost 0 bases, J lost 7 bases, and 13 bases stayed unmatched. There are 18 residues in the CDR3. The germline V gene has CDR1 SGHRS and CDR2 YFSETQ.

The rearrangement joins TRBV19 to TRBJ1-2; 9 positions match TRBD1. Trimming at V came to 5 bases and at J to 5 bases, leaving 12 bases not matched to a gene. Germline loops: CDR1 LNHDA, CDR2 SQIVND (reference sequence). There are 16 residues in the CDR3. CDR3: CASSPRTGEGLYGYTF. In DNA, the CDR3 is TGTGCCAGTAGTCCGAGGACAGGGGAAGGTCTATATGGCTACACCTTC.

The V gene is TRBV24-1, the J gene TRBJ2-7, with a tentative D call TRBD1 (5 bases). The germline V gene encodes CDR1 KGHDR and CDR2 SFDVKD. V gave up 3 bases and J gave up 5 bases, with 7 bases separating them. This CDR3 comprises 12 residues. The CDR3 bases are TGTGCCACCAGTGATCAGACAGACGAGCAGTACTTC. It yields the protein CATSDQTDEQYF.

To note about this clone: Other DNA sequences in this sample translate to the same CDR3. The J gene is TRBJ2-1, the V gene TRBV9, with a weak D call TRBD1 (5 bases). The V and J ends lost 0 bases and 0 bases respectively, with 7 bases between them. The CDR3 extends over 15 amino acids. Germline CDR1 SGDLS, CDR2 YYNGEE. This CDR3 is CASSVGGGSYNEQFF. As DNA, the CDR3 is TGTGCCAGCAGCGTAGGGGGCGGCTCCTACAATGAGCAGTTCTTC.

CDR3 protein: CASSLGLAGEVTGELFF. DNA for the CDR3: TGCGCCAGCTCCCTTGGACTAGCGGGAGAAGTAACCGGGGAGCTGTTTTTT. The chain is built from TRBV5-1 and TRBJ2-2, with 13 nucleotides matching TRBD2. The V segment lost 7 bases and the J segment 5 bases; nucleotides outside the gene matches: 11. The length of the CDR3 is 17 residues. Germline V gene sequence: CDR1 SGHRS, CDR2 YFSETQ.

The rearrangement uses TRBV27 and TRBJ1-1, with 8 positions matching TRBD1. The CDR3 covers 14 residues. Germline V gene lookup returns CDR1 MNHEY and CDR2 SMNVEV (reference sequence). V lost 7 bases to trimming and J lost 2 bases; unmatched junction nucleotides: 6. The CDR3 DNA is TGTGCCAGCACCCTCAGGGGGCGCAACACTGAAGCTTTCTTT. Its protein product is CASTLRGRNTEAFF.

The chain couples TRBV7-6 to TRBJ2-1, with D uncertain. Per germline, CDR1 SGHVS and CDR2 FNYEAQ. Deletions cut 1 base from V and 2 bases from J, with 9 bases between. The CDR3 extends over 15 amino acids. The CDR3 protein is CASSLEPGPYNEQFF. The CDR3 coding sequence is TGTGCCAGCAGCTTAGAGCCTGGGCCCTACAATGAGCAGTTCTTC. The variable domain in full, completed from reference TRBV7-6 and TRBJ2-1, reads GAGVSQSPRYKVTKRGQDVALRCDPISGHVSLYWYRQALGQGPEFLTYFNYEAQQDKSGLPNDRFSAERPEGSISTLTIQRTEQRDSAMYRCASSLEPGPYNEQFFGPGTRLTVL.

This chain links TRBV5-1 with TRBJ2-7; TRBD2 aligns across 8 bases. Germline V gives CDR1 SGHRS, CDR2 YFSETQ. J gave up 4 bases and V 1 base, and 1 base lay outside the gene matches. The CDR3 loop spans 13 amino acids. CDR3 region: CASSLSGRYEQYF. The DNA for the CDR3 is TGCGCCAGCAGCTTGAGCGGGAGATACGAGCAGTACTTC.

The chain combines TRBV5-4 with TRBJ2-2; 10 bases are shared with TRBD2. V was pared by 1 base and J by 6 bases, with 3 bases of the junction left unmatched. Germline CDR1 and CDR2: SGHNT and YYREEE (reference sequence). The CDR3 spans 15 residues. CDR3: CASSLSSGSPGELFF. In DNA form, the CDR3 reads TGTGCCAGCAGCTTGTCTAGCGGGAGTCCCGGGGAGCTGTTTTTT.